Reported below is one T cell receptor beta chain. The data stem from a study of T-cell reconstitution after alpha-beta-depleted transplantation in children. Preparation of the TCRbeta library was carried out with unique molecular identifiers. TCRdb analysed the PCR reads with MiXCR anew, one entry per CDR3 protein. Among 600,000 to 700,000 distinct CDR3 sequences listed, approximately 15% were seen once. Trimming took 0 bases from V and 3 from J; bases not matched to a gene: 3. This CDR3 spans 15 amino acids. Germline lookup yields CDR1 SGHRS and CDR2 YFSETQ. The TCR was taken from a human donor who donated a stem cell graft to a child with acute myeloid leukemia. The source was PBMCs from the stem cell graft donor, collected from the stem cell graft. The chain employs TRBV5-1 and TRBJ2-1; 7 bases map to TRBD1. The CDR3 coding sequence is TGCGCCAGCAGCTTGGTGGGGGACAGCTACAATGAGCAGTTCTTC. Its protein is CASSLVGDSYNEQFF.